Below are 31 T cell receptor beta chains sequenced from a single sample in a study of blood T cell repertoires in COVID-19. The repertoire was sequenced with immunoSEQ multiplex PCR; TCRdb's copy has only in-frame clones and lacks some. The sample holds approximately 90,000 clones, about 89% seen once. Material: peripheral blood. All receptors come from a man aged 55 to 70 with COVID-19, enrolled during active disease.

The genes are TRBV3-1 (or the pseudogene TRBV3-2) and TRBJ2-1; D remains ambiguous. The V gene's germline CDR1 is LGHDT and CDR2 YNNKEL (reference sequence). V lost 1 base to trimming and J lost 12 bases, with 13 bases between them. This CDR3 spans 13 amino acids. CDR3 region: CASSQVGPRRQFF. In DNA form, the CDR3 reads TGTGCCAGCAGCCAAGTGGGCCCTCGACGGCAGTTCTTC.

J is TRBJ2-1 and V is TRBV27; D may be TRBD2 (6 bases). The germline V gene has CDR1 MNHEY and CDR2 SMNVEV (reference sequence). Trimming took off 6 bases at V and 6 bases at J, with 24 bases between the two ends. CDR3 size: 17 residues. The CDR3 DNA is TGTGCCAGCAGCACCATCCTCCGGGGCGGGATTGCCAATGAGCAGTTCTTC. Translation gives CASSTILRGGIANEQFF.

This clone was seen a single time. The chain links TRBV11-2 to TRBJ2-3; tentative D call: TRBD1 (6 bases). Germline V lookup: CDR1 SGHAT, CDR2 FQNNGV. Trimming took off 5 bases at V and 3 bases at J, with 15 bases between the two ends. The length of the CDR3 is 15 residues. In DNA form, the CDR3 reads TGTGCCAGCAGCCTCGAGGGACAAATTACAGATACGCAGTATTTT. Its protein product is CASSLEGQITDTQYF.

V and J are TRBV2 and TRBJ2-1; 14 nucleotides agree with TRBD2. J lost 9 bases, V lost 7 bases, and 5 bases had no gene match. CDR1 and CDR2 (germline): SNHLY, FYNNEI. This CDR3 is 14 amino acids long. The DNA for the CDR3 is TGTGCCAGCACAAGACTAGCGGGAGGGACTGAGCAGTTCTTC. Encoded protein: CASTRLAGGTEQFF.

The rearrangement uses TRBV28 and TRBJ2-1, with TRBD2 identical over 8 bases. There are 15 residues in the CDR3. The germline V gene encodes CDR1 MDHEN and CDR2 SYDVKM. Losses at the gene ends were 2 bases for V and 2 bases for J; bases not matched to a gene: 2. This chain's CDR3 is CASSLPAGAYNEQFF. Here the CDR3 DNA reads TGTGCCAGCAGTTTACCAGCGGGAGCCTACAATGAGCAGTTCTTC.

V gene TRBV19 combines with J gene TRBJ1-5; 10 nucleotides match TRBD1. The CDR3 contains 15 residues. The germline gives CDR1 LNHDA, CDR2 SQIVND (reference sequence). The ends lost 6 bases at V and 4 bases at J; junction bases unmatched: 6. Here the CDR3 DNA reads TGTGCCAGTAGACCGGGACAGGGGTCGAATCAGCCCCAGCATTTT. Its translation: CASRPGQGSNQPQHF.

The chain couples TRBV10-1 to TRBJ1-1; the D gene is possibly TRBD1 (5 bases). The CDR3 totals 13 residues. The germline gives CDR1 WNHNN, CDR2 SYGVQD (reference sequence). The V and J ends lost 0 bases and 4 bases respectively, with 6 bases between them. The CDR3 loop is CASSESTATEAFF. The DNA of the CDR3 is TGCGCCAGCAGTGAGTCGACAGCCACTGAAGCTTTCTTT.

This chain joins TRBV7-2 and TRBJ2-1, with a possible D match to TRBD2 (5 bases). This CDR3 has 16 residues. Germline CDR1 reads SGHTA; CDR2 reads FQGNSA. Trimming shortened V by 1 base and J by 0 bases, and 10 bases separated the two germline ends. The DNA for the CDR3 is TGTGCCAGCAGCTTAGTTGGAGGTGCCTCCTACAATGAGCAGTTCTTC. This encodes CASSLVGGASYNEQFF.

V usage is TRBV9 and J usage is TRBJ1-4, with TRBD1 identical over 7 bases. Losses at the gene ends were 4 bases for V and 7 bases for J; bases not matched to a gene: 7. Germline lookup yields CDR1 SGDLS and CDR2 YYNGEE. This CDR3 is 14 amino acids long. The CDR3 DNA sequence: TGTGCCAGCAGCACCACAGGGGTGGCTGAAAAACTGTTTTTT. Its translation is CASSTTGVAEKLFF.

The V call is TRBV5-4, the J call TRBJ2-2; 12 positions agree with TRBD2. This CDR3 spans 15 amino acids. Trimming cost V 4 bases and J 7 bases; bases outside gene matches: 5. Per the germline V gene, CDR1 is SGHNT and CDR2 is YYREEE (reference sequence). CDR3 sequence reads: CASSPSGRAIGELFF. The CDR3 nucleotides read TGTGCCAGCAGCCCTAGCGGGAGGGCCATCGGGGAGCTGTTTTTT.

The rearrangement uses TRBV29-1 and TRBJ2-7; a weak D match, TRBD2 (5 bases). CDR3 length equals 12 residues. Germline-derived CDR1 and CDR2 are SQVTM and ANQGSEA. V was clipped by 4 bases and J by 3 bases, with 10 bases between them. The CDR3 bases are TGCAGCGTTGGTGAGGGCCGCTACGAGCAGTACTTC. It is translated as CSVGEGRYEQYF.

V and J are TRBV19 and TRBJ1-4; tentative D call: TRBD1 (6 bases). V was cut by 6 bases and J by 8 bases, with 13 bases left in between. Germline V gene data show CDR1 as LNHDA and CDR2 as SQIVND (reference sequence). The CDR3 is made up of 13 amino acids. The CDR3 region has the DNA TGTGCCAGTAGCCCGTCCCAGGGGGAAAAACTGTTTTTT. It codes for CASSPSQGEKLFF. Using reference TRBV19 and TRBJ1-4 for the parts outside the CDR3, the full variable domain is DGGITQSPKYLFRKEGQNVTLSCEQNLNHDAMYWYRQDPGQGLRLIYYSQIVNDFQKGDIAEGYSVSREKKESFPLTVTSAQKNPTAFYLCASSPSQGEKLFFGSGTQLSVL.

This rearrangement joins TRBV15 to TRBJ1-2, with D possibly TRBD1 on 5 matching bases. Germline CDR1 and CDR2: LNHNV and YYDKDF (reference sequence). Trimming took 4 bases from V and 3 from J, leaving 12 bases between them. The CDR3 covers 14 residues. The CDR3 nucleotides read TGTGCCACCAGCATCCCCGACAGACACTATGGCTACACCTTC. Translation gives CATSIPDRHYGYTF.

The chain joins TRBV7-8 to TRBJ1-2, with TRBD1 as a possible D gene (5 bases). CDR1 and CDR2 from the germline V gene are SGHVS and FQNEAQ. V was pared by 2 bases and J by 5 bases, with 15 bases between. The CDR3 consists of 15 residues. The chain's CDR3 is CASSLRPHGGYGYTF. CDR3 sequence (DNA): TGTGCCAGCAGCTTAAGACCCCACGGGGGTTATGGCTACACCTTC.

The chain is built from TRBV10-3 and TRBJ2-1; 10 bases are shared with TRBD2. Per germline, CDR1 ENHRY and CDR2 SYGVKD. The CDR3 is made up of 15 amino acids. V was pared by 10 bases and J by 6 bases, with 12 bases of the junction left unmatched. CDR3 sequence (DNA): TGTGCCACCGTCCCCCTAGCGGGAGTGGGCAATGAGCAGTTCTTC. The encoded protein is CATVPLAGVGNEQFF.

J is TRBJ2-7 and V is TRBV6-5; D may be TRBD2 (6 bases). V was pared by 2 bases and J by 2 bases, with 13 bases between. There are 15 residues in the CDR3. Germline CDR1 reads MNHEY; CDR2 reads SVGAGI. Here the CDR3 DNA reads TGTGCCAGCAGTTACCGCATGGGAGGAGCCTACGAGCAGTACTTC. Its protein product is CASSYRMGGAYEQYF.

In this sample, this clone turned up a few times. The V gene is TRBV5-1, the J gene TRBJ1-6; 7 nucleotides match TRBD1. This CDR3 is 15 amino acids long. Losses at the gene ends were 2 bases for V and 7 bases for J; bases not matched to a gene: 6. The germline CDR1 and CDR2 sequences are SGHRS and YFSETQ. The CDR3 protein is CASSLQGNLNSPLHF. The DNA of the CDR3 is TGCGCCAGCAGCTTACAGGGGAACCTAAATTCACCCCTCCACTTT.

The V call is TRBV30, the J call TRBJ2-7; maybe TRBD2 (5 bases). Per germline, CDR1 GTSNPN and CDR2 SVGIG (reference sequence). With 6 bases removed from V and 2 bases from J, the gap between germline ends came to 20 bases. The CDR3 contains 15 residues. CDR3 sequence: CACSRGLSAPYEQYF. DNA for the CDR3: TGTGCCTGCTCGCGAGGACTTTCAGCCCCCTACGAGCAGTACTTC.

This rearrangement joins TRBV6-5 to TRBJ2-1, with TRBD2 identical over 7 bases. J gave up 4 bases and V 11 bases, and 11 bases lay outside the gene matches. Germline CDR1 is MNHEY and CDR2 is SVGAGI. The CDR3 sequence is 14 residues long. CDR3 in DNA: TGTGCCGCTTCGCGCGGGAGAGAGTACAATGAGCAGTTCTTC. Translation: CAASRGREYNEQFF.

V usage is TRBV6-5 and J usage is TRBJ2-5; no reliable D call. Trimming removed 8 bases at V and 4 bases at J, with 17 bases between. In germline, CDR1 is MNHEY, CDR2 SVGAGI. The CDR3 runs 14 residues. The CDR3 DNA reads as TGTGCCAGCCTCCCCTCCGAGGCCCTAGAGACCCAGTACTTC. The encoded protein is CASLPSEALETQYF.

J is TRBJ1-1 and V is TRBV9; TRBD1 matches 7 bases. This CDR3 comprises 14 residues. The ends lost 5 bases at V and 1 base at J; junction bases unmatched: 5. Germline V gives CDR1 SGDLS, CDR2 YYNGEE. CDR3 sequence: CASSAQGQNTEAFF. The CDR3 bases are TGTGCCAGCAGTGCACAGGGGCAGAACACTGAAGCTTTCTTT.

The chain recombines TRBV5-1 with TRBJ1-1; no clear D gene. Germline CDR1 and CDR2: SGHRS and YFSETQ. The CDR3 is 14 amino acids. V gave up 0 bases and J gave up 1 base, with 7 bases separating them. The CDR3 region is CASSLDPGNTEAFF. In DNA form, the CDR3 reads TGCGCCAGCAGCTTGGATCCCGGGAACACTGAAGCTTTCTTT.

In nucleotides, the CDR3 is TGTGCCAGCACCATGGACACGCAGTACGAGCAGTACTTC. It specifies CASTMDTQYEQYF. The chain links TRBV12-3 or TRBV12-4 to TRBJ2-7, with TRBD1 as a possible D gene (5 bases). Trimming shortened V by 7 bases and J by 4 bases, and 14 bases separated the two germline ends. This CDR3 region has 13 residues.

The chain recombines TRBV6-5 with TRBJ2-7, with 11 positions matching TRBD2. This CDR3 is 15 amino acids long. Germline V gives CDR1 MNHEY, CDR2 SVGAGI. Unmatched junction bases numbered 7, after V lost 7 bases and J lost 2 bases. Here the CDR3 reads CASIKTSGGPYEQYF. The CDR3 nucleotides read TGTGCCAGCATCAAAACTAGCGGGGGTCCCTACGAGCAGTACTTC.

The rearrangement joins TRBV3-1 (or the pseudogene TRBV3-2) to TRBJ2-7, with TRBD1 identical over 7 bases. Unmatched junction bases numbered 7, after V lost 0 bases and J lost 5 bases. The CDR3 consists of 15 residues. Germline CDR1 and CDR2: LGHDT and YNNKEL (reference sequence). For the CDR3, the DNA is TGTGCCAGCAGCCAAGACAGGGGGTGCTGGGACGAGCAGTACTTC. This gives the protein CASSQDRGCWDEQYF.

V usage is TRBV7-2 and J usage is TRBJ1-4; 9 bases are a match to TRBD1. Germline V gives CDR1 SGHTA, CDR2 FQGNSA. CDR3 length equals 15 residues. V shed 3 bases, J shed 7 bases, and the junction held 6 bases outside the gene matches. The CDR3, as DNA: TGTGCCAGCAGCTTGGCCCGACAGGGGGGTGAAAAACTGTTTTTT. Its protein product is CASSLARQGGEKLFF. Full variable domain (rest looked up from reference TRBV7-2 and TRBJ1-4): GAGVSQSPSNKVTEKGKDVELRCDPISGHTALYWYRQSLGQGLEFLIYFQGNSAPDKSGLPSDRFSAERTGGSVSTLTIQRTQQEDSAVYLCASSLARQGGEKLFFGSGTQLSVL.

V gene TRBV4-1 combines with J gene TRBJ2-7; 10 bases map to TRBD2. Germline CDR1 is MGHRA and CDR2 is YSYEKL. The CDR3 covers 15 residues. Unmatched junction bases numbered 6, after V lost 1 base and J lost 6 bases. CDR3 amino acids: CASSQVPSGSLEQYF. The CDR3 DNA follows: TGCGCCAGCAGCCAAGTACCTAGCGGGAGTCTCGAGCAGTACTTC.

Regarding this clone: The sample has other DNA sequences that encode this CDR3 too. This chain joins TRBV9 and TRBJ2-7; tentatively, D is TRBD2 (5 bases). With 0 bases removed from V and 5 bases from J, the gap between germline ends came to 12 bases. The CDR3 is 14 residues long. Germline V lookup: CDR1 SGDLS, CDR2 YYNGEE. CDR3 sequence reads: CASSVVEGGDEQYF. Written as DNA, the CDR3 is TGTGCCAGCAGCGTAGTTGAAGGAGGCGACGAGCAGTACTTC.

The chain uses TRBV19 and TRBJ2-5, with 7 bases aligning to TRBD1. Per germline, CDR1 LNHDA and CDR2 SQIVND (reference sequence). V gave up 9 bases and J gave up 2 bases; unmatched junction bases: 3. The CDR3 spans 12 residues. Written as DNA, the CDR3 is TGTGCCAGGGGGACAGATCAAGAGACCCAGTACTTC. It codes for CARGTDQETQYF.

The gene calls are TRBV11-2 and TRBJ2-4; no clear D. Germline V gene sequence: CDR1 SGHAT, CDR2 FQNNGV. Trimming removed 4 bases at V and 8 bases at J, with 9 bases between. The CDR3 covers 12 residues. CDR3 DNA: TGTGCCAGCAGCTCTAGTTTTTACATTCAGTACTTC. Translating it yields CASSSSFYIQYF.

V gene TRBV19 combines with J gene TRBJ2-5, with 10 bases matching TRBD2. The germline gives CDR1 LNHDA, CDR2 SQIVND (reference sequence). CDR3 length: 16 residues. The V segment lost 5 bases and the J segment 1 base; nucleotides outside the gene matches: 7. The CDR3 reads CASSFLAGGAQETQYF. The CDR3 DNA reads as TGTGCCAGTAGTTTTTTAGCGGGAGGAGCCCAAGAGACCCAGTACTTC.